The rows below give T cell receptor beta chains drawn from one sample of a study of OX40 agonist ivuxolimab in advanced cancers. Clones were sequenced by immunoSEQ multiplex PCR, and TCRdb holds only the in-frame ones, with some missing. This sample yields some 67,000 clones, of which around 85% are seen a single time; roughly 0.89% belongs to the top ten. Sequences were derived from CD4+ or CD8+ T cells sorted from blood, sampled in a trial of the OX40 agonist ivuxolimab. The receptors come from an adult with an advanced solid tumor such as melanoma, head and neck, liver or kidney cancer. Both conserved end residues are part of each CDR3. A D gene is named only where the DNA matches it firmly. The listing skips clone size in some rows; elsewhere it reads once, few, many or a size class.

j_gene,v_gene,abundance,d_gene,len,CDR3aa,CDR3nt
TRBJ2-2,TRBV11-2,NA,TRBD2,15,CASSPTSGRPGELFF,TGTGCCAGCAGCCCTACTAGCGGGAGGCCCGGGGAGCTGTTTTTT
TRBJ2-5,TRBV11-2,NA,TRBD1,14,CASSPGQGRETQYF,TGTGCCAGCAGCCCCGGACAGGGTCGAGAGACCCAGTACTTC
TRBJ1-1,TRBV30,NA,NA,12,CACPRGNTEAFF,TGTGCCTGCCCGCGGGGGAACACTGAAGCTTTCTTT
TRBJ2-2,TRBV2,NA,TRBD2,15,CASTRFSGGSGELFF,TGTGCCAGCACTCGCTTTAGCGGGGGCTCCGGGGAGCTGTTTTTT
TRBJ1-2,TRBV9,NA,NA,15,CASSAQDMGNYGYTF,TGTGCCAGCAGCGCCCAGGACATGGGGAACTATGGCTACACCTTC
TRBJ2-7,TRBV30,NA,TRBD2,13,CAWSSGRTYEQYF,TGTGCCTGGAGTAGCGGGAGGACCTACGAGCAGTACTTC
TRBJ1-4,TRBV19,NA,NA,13,CASSQRYREKLFF,TGTGCCAGTAGTCAACGGTATCGGGAAAAACTGTTTTTT
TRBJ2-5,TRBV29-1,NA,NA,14,CSGARDPQGETQYF,TGCAGCGGAGCCCGGGACCCTCAGGGAGAGACCCAGTACTTC
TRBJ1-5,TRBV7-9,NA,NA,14,CASSLDGVGQPQHF,TGTGCCAGCAGCTTAGATGGGGTAGGTCAGCCCCAGCATTTT
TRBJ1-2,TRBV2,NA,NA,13,CASSQTPSNGYTF,TGTGCCAGCAGTCAGACACCCAGCAATGGCTACACCTTC
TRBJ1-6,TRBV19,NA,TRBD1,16,CASSDRGPSYNSPLHF,TGTGCCAGTAGCGACAGGGGCCCCTCCTATAATTCACCCCTCCACTTT
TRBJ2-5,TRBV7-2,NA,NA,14,CASRGGEYQETQYF,TGTGCCAGCAGGGGCGGGGAGTACCAAGAGACCCAGTACTTC
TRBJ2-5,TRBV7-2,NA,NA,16,CASSLTGTAGQETQYF,TGTGCCAGCAGCTTAACCGGGACAGCGGGCCAAGAGACCCAGTACTTC
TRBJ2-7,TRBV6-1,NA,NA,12,CASGGGPYEQYF,TGTGCCAGCGGAGGGGGCCCCTACGAGCAGTACTTC
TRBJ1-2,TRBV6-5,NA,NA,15,CASSYSTGQGSGYTF,TGTGCCAGCAGTTACTCGACCGGGCAGGGGAGTGGCTACACCTTC
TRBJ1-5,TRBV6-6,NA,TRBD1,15,CASSRDRGPNQPQHF,TGTGCCAGCAGTCGGGACAGGGGGCCCAATCAGCCCCAGCATTTT
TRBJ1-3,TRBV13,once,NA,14,CASSLVQAGNTIYF,TGTGCCAGCAGCTTAGTTCAGGCTGGAAACACCATATATTTT
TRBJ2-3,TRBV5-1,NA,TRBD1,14,CASSRDRGTDTQYF,TGCGCCAGCAGTCGGGACAGGGGCACAGATACGCAGTATTTT
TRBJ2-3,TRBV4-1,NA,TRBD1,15,CASSPQGASTDTQYF,TGCGCCAGCAGCCCACAGGGGGCTAGCACAGATACGCAGTATTTT
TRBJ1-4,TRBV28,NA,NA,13,CASRGHGGEKLFF,TGTGCCAGCAGAGGGCACGGGGGCGAAAAACTGTTTTTT
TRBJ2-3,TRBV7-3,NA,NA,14,CASSSGLSPDTQYF,TGTGCCAGCAGCTCCGGGTTATCCCCAGATACGCAGTATTTT
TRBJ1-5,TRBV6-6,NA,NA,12,CASSFEQQPQHF,TGTGCCAGCAGTTTCGAACAGCAGCCCCAGCATTTT
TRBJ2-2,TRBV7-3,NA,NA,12,CASSPGPGELFF,TGTGCCAGCAGCCCCGGACCCGGGGAGCTGTTTTTT
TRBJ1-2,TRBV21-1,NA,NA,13,CASLKVGIYGYTF,TGTGCCAGCCTTAAAGTAGGGATTTATGGCTACACCTTC
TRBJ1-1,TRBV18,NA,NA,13,CASSLGSDTEAFF,TGTGCCAGCTCTTTAGGGTCTGACACTGAAGCTTTCTTT
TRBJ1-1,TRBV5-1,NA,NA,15,CASSYDTGTPTEAFF,TGCGCCAGCAGCTATGATACCGGGACCCCCACTGAAGCTTTCTTT
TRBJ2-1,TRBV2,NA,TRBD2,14,CASRVSGGGNEQFF,TGTGCCAGCAGGGTTAGCGGGGGGGGGAATGAGCAGTTCTTC
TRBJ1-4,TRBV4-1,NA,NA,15,CASSHNSITSEKLFF,TGCGCCAGCAGCCATAACTCGATCACGAGCGAAAAACTGTTTTTT
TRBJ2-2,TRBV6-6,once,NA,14,CASSPAGITGELFF,TGTGCCAGCAGCCCCGCTGGAATAACCGGGGAGCTGTTTTTT
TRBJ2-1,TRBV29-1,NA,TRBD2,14,CSVVSRGGYNEQFF,TGCAGCGTTGTATCGCGGGGGGGTTACAATGAGCAGTTCTTC
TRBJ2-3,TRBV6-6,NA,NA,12,CASSSLAGTQYF,TGTGCCAGCAGTTCCCTGGCCGGTACGCAGTATTTT
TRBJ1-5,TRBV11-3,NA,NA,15,CASSLGGRINQPQHF,TGTGCCAGCAGCTTAGGAGGACGTATCAATCAGCCCCAGCATTTT
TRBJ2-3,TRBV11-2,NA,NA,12,CASSLELDTQYF,TGTGCCAGCAGCTTGGAGTTAGATACGCAGTATTTT
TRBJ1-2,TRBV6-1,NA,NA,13,CASIRGNNYGYTF,TGTGCCAGCATCAGGGGCAATAACTATGGCTACACCTTC
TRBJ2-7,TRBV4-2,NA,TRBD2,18,CASSQAAGGASGNHEQYF,TGTGCCAGCAGCCAAGCGGCGGGGGGAGCTAGCGGGAACCACGAGCAGTACTTC
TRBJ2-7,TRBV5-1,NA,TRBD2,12,CASSGGGYEQYF,TGCGCCAGCAGTGGCGGGGGATACGAGCAGTACTTC
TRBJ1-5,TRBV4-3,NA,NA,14,CASSQGQVNQPQHF,TGCGCCAGCAGCCAAGGGCAGGTAAATCAGCCCCAGCATTTT
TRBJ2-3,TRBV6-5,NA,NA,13,CASSFLKRDTQYF,TGTGCCAGCAGTTTCCTCAAGCGAGATACGCAGTATTTT
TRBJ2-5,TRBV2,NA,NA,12,CASMPGGETQYF,TGTGCCAGCATGCCGGGTGGGGAAACCCAGTACTTC
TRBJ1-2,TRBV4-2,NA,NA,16,CASSQGQSGAGYGYTF,TGTGCCAGCAGCCAAGGTCAGTCCGGGGCCGGCTATGGCTACACCTTC
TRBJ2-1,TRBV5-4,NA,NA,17,CASSPFPGTHSYNEQFF,TGTGCCAGCAGCCCTTTCCCCGGGACTCATTCCTACAATGAGCAGTTCTTC
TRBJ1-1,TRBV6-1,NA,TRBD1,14,CASSEVRQGAEAFF,TGTGCCAGCAGTGAAGTTAGACAGGGGGCTGAAGCTTTCTTT
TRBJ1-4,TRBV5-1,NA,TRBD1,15,CASSVGTGDSEKLFF,TGCGCCAGCAGCGTAGGGACAGGGGATTCTGAAAAACTGTTTTTT
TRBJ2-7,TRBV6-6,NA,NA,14,CASSYSRGSHEQYF,TGTGCCAGCAGTTACTCTAGGGGGTCCCACGAGCAGTACTTC
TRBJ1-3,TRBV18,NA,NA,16,CASSPRRMWGENTIYF,TGTGCCAGCTCACCACGTAGGATGTGGGGGGAAAACACCATATATTTT
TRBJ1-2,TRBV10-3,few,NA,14,CAISAGRGRDGYTF,TGTGCCATCAGTGCCGGACGAGGGCGCGATGGCTACACCTTC
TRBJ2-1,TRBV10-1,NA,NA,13,CASSPGQTNEQFF,TGCGCCAGCAGTCCGGGGCAGACGAATGAGCAGTTCTTC
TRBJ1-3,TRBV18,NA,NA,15,CASSPDNFSGNTIYF,TGTGCCAGCTCGCCTGACAACTTCTCTGGAAACACCATATATTTT
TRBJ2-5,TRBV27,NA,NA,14,CASSLGLRGGTQYF,TGTGCCAGCAGTTTAGGTCTTAGGGGGGGGACCCAGTACTTC
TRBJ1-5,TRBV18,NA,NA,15,CASSPRGDSNQPQHF,TGTGCCAGCTCACCAAGGGGGGATAGCAATCAGCCCCAGCATTTT
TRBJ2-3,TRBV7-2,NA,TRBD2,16,CASSLGVGGPGDTQYF,TGTGCCAGCAGCTTAGGAGTGGGAGGGCCAGGAGATACGCAGTATTTT
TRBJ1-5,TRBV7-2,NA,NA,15,CASSRSGGKDQPQHF,TGTGCCAGCAGCCGGAGCGGGGGTAAGGATCAGCCCCAGCATTTT
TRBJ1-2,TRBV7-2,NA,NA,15,CASSRQQSMPYGYTF,TGTGCCAGCAGTAGACAGCAGTCGATGCCCTATGGCTACACCTTC
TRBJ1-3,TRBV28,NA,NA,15,CASSLQGPPGNTIYF,TGTGCCAGCAGTTTACAGGGTCCTCCTGGAAACACCATATATTTT
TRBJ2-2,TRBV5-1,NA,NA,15,CASSLEDSYTGELFF,TGCGCCAGCAGCTTGGAGGACTCGTACACCGGGGAGCTGTTTTTT
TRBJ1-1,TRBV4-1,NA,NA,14,CASSQSQGESEAFF,TGCGCCAGCAGCCAGTCACAAGGAGAGAGTGAAGCTTTCTTT
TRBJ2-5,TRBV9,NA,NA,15,CASSDRSGTGETQYF,TGTGCCAGCAGCGACCGTTCCGGGACCGGGGAGACCCAGTACTTC
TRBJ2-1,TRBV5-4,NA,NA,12,CASSLQGKVGFF,TGTGCCAGCAGCTTGCAGGGTAAGGTCGGGTTCTTC
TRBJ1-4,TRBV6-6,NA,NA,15,CASSSSVGTNEKLFF,TGTGCCAGCAGTTCTTCAGTCGGAACTAATGAAAAACTGTTTTTT